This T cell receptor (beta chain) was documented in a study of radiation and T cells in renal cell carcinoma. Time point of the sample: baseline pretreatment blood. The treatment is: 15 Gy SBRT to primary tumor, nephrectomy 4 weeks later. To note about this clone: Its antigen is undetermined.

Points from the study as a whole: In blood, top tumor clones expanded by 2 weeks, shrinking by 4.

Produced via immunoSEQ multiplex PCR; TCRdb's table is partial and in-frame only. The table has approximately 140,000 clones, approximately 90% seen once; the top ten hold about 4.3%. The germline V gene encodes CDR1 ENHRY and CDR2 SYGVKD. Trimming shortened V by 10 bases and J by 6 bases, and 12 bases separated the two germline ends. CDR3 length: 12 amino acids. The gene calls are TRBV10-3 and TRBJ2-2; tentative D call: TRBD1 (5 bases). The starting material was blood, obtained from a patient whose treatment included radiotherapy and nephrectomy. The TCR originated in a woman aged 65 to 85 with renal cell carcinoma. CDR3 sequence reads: CATSGIPGELFF. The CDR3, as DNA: TGTGCCACGTCAGGGATCCCCGGGGAGCTGTTTTTT.